This T cell receptor (beta chain) is from a study of T cells in tumors after PD-1 blockade. On the study more broadly: Peripheral blood samples averaged around 40,000 unique clonotypes and around 120,000 templates.

Profiled with immunoSEQ multiplex PCR; TCRdb holds only in-frame clones, not every one. This sample has under 75,000 clones, with roughly 70% found just once. This clone was detected once. Its specificity is unknown. Germline lookup yields CDR1 LNHDA and CDR2 SQIVND (reference sequence). This CDR3 comprises 14 residues. The study, taken as a whole, reports: Peripheral recruitment is suggested, as some novel exhausted tumor clones were in pre-treatment blood.

The source is a human donor with basal cell carcinoma. The chain has TRBV19 and TRBJ2-3, with 9 bases identical to TRBD2. Sequenced material: PBMCs, taken after anti-PD-1 treatment. CDR3 amino acids: CASGGPRGRDTQYF. The DNA for the CDR3 is TGTGCGAGCGGGGGGCCCCGTGGCCGGGATACGCAGTATTTT. The full variable domain, completed using reference TRBV19 and TRBJ2-3, is DGGITQSPKYLFRKEGQNVTLSCEQNLNHDAMYWYRQDPGQGLRLIYYSQIVNDFQKGDIAEGYSVSREKKESFPLTVTSAQKNPTAFYLCASGGPRGRDTQYFGPGTRLTVL.